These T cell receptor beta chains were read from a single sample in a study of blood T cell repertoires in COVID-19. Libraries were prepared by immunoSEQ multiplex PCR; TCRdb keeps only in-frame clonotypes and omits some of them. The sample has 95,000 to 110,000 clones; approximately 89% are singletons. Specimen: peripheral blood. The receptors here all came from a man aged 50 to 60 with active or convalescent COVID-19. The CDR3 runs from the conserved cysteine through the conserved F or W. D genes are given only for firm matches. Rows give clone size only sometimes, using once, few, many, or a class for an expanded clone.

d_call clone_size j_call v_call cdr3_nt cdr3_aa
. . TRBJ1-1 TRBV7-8 TGTGCCAGCAGCTTTTTCTACAGGGCCGCCACTGAAGCTTTCTTT CASSFFYRAATEAFF
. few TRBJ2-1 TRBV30 TGTGCCTGGTCACAGAACAATGAGCAGTTCTTC CAWSQNNEQFF
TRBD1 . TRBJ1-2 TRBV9 TGTGCCAGCAGCGCGGACAGGGTCGGCTATGGCTACACCTTC CASSADRVGYGYTF
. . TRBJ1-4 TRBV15 TGTGCCACCAGCAGAGATTCCGGGGCTAATGAAAAACTGTTTTTT CATSRDSGANEKLFF
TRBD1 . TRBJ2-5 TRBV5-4 TGTGCCAGCAGCTTCGACAGGGGGTTTCAAGAGACCCAGTACTTC CASSFDRGFQETQYF
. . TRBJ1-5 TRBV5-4 TGTGCCAGCAGCCCGACACCGGGAAGCAATCAGCCCCAGCATTTT CASSPTPGSNQPQHF
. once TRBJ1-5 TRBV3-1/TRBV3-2 TGTGCCAGCAGCCAAGATCCCGGGTCCCAGCATTTT CASSQDPGSQHF
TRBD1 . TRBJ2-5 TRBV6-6 TGTGCCAGCAGTTCGACAGGGGCGCCGAGGGAGACCCAGTACTTC CASSSTGAPRETQYF
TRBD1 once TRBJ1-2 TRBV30 TGTGCCTGGAGGAGGGACAGGGGGCGCGGAGGCTACACCTTC CAWRRDRGRGGYTF
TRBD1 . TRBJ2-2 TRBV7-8 TGTGCCAGCAGCCCGCAGGGACAGCTGAACACCGGGGAGCTGTTTTTT CASSPQGQLNTGELFF
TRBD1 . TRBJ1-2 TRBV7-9 TGTGCCAGCAGCTATATCCGACAGGGGAGGAGAGACTATGGCTACACCTTC CASSYIRQGRRDYGYTF
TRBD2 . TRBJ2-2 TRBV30 TGTGCCTGGGCCCTAGCGGGGGTCACCGGGGAGCTGTTTTTT CAWALAGVTGELFF
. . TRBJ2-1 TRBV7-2 TGTGCCAGCAGCTTATTTGGCGGGGATTACAATGAGCAGTTCTTC CASSLFGGDYNEQFF
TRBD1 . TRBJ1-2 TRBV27 TGTGCCAGCAGTCCTGACGGGACAGACTATGGCTACACCTTC CASSPDGTDYGYTF
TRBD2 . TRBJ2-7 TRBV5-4 TGTGCCAGCAGCCCCAGGGCGGGAGGTTCCTACGAGCAGTACTTC CASSPRAGGSYEQYF
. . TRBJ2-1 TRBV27 TGTGCCAGCAGTGTAGACAGTCCCGGGTACAATGAGCAGTTCTTC CASSVDSPGYNEQFF
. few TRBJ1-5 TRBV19 TGTGCCAGTAGACGGGGTTTTGGTAATCAGCCCCAGCATTTT CASRRGFGNQPQHF
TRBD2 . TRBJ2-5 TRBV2 TGTGCCAGCAGTGCAGGTCTAGCGGGAGCGGAGACCCAGTACTTC CASSAGLAGAETQYF
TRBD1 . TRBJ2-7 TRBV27 TGTGCCAGCAGTCCGGACAGGGGAGACGAGCAGTACTTC CASSPDRGDEQYF
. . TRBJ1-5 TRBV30 TGTGCCTGGAGTGGACAGAGCAATCAGCCCCAGCATTTT CAWSGQSNQPQHF
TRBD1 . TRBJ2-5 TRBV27 TGTGCCAGCAGTTTATCGGACAGGGGATATGAGACCCAGTACTTC CASSLSDRGYETQYF
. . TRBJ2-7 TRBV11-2 TGTGCCAGCAGCTTATACTCCCCGGGGGAGCAGTACTTC CASSLYSPGEQYF
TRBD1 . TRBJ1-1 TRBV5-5 TGTGCCAGCAGCTTGGGGACAGGGGAACCTGAAGCTTTCTTT CASSLGTGEPEAFF
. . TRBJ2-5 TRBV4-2 TGTGCCAGCAGCCTCGGGAGTTCGGGGGAGACCCAGTACTTC CASSLGSSGETQYF
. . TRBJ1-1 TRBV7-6 TGTGCCAGCAGCCCACAGGGACAACTACACACTGAAGCTTTCTTT CASSPQGQLHTEAFF
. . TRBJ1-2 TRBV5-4 TGTGCCAGCAGCTTGGGGGGCTACGGCTATGGCTACACCTTC CASSLGGYGYGYTF
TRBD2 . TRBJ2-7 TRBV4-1 TGCGCCAGCAGCCAGCGGACTAGTCTCGGGGTGCAGTACTTC CASSQRTSLGVQYF
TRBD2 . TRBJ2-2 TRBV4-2 TGTGCCAGCAGCCCCGGACTAGCGGGAGAAACATGGGACACCGGGGAGCTGTTTTTT CASSPGLAGETWDTGELFF
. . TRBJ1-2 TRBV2 TGTGCCAGCAGTGAAGGGGCAGGGTCGGGAGCTAACTATGGCTACACCTTC CASSEGAGSGANYGYTF
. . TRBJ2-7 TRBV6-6 TGTGCCAGCAGTCTCCCGGGTAGCGCGTCCTACGAGCAGTACTTC CASSLPGSASYEQYF
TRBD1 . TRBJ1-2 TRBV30 TGTGCCTGGGTGACAGGGGCCTCCTATGGCTACACCTTC CAWVTGASYGYTF
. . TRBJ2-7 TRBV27 TGTGCCAGCAGTCCACAGGGTTACGAGCAGTACTTC CASSPQGYEQYF